This T cell receptor (beta chain) appears in the sequencing data of a study of cytomegalovirus exposure and HLA in healthy donors. Overall study findings and caveats: Researchers had no immune exposure information except CMV serostatus available. V- and J-gene trimming of TCR beta was linked (in a later analysis) to a missense DCLRE1C variant. The productive fraction for most TCR beta V segments was about 90% or about 30% in an earlier analysis.

Vbeta (60) and Jbeta (13) primers were used in the PCR. The data were produced by immunoSEQ multiplex PCR, yet TCRdb's version contains in-frame clones alone and is incomplete. Of about 54,000 clones listed, more than 65% were seen once; the top ten hold 3% to 3.5%. As for the donors, each was a healthy bone marrow donor. This clone was observed a single time. Its antigen is unidentified. The sequenced sample was PBMCs. The receptor comes from a woman under 30 in good health and CMV-seronegative.

CDR3 sequence reads: CASSFSGSFDTGELFF. CDR3 nucleotides: TGTGCCAGCAGCTTTAGCGGGAGTTTTGACACCGGGGAGCTGTTTTTT. The gene calls are TRBV5-4 and TRBJ2-2; 9 bases are a match to TRBD2. The CDR3 contains 16 residues. The germline gives CDR1 SGHNT, CDR2 YYREEE (reference sequence). V was clipped by 2 bases and J by 3 bases; unmatched bases: 5.